The entry that follows covers one TCR beta chain sequence. These data originate in a study of shared clonotypes between healthy human individuals. CDR1 is SGHVS, CDR2 FNYEAQ, per germline. Deletions cut 2 bases from V and 0 bases from J, with 14 bases between. The CDR3 runs 17 residues. Method: immunoSEQ multiplex PCR; TCRdb's copy keeps in-frame clones and lacks some. This sample has about 510,000 clones, with less than 85% found just once. Material: PBMCs. The chain joins TRBV7-6 to TRBJ2-1; D ambiguous. This TCR derives from a woman aged 40 to 50 in good health. Some clones in this sample may be carry-over from other donors' samples. As DNA, the CDR3 is TGTGCCAGCAGCTTAACACTGCAACTCGACTCCTACAATGAGCAGTTCTTC. Translation gives CASSLTLQLDSYNEQFF. Filled out from reference TRBV7-6 and TRBJ2-1, the complete variable domain reads GAGVSQSPRYKVTKRGQDVALRCDPISGHVSLYWYRQALGQGPEFLTYFNYEAQQDKSGLPNDRFSAERPEGSISTLTIQRTEQRDSAMYRCASSLTLQLDSYNEQFFGPGTRLTVL.